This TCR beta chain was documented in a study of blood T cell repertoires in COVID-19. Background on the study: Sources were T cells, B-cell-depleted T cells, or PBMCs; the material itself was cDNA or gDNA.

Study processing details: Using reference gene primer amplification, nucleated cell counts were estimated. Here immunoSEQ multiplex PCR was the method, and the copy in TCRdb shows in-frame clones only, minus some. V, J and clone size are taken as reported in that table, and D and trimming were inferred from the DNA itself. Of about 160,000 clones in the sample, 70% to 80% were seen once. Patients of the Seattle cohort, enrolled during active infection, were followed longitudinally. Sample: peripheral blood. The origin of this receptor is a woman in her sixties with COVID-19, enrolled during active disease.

The CDR3 reads CASSLDRDRGSYEQYF. Here the CDR3 DNA reads TGTGCCAGCAGCTTAGACCGGGACAGGGGCTCCTACGAGCAGTACTTC. This chain connects TRBV7-6 to TRBJ2-7; TRBD1 agrees at 10 bases. CDR3 size: 16 residues. V trimming: 1 base; J trimming: 0 bases; junction bases outside the gene matches: 3. Germline-derived CDR1 and CDR2 are SGHVS and FNYEAQ. Combining the CDR3 with reference TRBV7-6 and TRBJ2-7 gives the whole variable domain GAGVSQSPRYKVTKRGQDVALRCDPISGHVSLYWYRQALGQGPEFLTYFNYEAQQDKSGLPNDRFSAERPEGSISTLTIQRTEQRDSAMYRCASSLDRDRGSYEQYFGPGTRLTVT.